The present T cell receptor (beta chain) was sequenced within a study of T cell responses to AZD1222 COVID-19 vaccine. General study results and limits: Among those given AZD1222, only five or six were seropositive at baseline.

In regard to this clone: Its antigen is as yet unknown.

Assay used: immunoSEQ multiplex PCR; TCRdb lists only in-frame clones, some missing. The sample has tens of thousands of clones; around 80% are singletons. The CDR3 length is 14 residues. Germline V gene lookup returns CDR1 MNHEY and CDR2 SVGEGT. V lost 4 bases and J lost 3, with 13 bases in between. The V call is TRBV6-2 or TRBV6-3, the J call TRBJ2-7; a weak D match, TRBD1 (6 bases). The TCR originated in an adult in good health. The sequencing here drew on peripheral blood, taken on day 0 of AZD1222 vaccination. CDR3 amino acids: CASSFGGVYYEQYF. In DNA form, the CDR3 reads TGTGCCAGCAGTTTTGGGGGCGTTTACTACGAGCAGTACTTC.